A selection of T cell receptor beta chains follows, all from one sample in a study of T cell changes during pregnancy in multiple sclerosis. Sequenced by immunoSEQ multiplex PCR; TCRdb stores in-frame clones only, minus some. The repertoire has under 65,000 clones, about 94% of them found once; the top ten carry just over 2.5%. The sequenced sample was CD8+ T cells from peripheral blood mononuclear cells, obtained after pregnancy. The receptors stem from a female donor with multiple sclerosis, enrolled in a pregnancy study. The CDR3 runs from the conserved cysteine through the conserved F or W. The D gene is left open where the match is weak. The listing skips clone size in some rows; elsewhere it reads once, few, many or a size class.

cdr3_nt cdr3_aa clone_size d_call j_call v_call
TGCGCCAGCAGCTTGGCAGGACAGCCCCAAGAGACCCAGTACTTC CASSLAGQPQETQYF . . TRBJ2-5 TRBV5-1
TGTGCCAGCAGCGACGGGACTAGCGCTTGGGTCTCCCACGAGCAGTACTTC CASSDGTSAWVSHEQYF . TRBD2 TRBJ2-7 TRBV14
TGTGCCAGCAGCTGCAGGGGTTACCCTGAAGCTTTCTTT CASSCRGYPEAFF . . TRBJ1-1 TRBV5-4
TGTGCCAGTAGTACCTTACTAGCGACGTCCTACAATGAGCAGTTCTTC CASSTLLATSYNEQFF . TRBD2 TRBJ2-1 TRBV19
TGTGCCAGCAGCGACCACCGGGACGAGCAGTACTTC CASSDHRDEQYF . . TRBJ2-7 TRBV9
TGTGCCAGCAGTGAAGACCTGGACAGGAAAAAAGGGGTGTTTTTT CASSEDLDRKKGVFF . TRBD1 TRBJ1-4 TRBV2
TGTGCCAGCAGTGAAAGGTGGAGTAACACCGGGGAGCTGTTTTTT CASSERWSNTGELFF . . TRBJ2-2 TRBV25-1
TGTGCCAGCAGCTCCTACGGACAGGGGATGTATCAGCAGTACTTC CASSSYGQGMYQQYF . TRBD1 TRBJ2-7 TRBV7-9
TGCGCCAGCAGCCTAGGAACACCATCCTACGAGCAGTACTTC CASSLGTPSYEQYF once . TRBJ2-7 TRBV5-1
TGCGCCAGCAGCTGGACTAGCGGGGGTGTCAATGAGCAGTTCTTC CASSWTSGGVNEQFF . TRBD2 TRBJ2-1 TRBV5-1
TGTGCCAGCAGCCGGGGGGGACAGGGCCACAATGAGCAGTTCTTC CASSRGGQGHNEQFF . . TRBJ2-1 TRBV5-6
TGTGCCAGCATGGGAGACCACTACGAGCAGTACTTC CASMGDHYEQYF . . TRBJ2-7 TRBV2
TGTGCCAGCAGCCTCACGGGACAGGGGGCTTATCAGCCCCAGCATTTT CASSLTGQGAYQPQHF . TRBD1 TRBJ1-5 TRBV7-8
TGTGCCTGGAGTGAATACAGGGGCTCCTACGAGCAGTACTTC CAWSEYRGSYEQYF . TRBD1 TRBJ2-7 TRBV30
TGTGCCATCAGTGAGACAGGCTACGAGCAGTACTTC CAISETGYEQYF . . TRBJ2-7 TRBV10-3
TGTGCCAGCAAAACTCTAGGGTTTTCTGGGACTCCGAATGACAATGAGCAGTTCTTC CASKTLGFSGTPNDNEQFF few . TRBJ2-1 TRBV7-9
TGTGCCAGCAGCGCGGGACTAGCGGGCCTTACCGCCTACGAGCAGTACTTC CASSAGLAGLTAYEQYF . TRBD2 TRBJ2-7 TRBV11-2
TGTGCCAGCAGCCACCCCGGGACAGGGACCTACAATGAGCAGTTCTTC CASSHPGTGTYNEQFF . TRBD1 TRBJ2-1 TRBV14
TGTGCCAGTAGTATCGGAGTGAACACTGAAGCTTTCTTT CASSIGVNTEAFF once . TRBJ1-1 TRBV19
TGTGCCAGCAGCCAAGACAGGGAGTGGGTCACAGATACGCAGTATTTT CASSQDREWVTDTQYF . TRBD1 TRBJ2-3 TRBV7-2
TGTGCCAGCAGCTTTACGGCGGGCATCACAGATACGCAGTATTTT CASSFTAGITDTQYF . . TRBJ2-3 TRBV7-9
TGTGCTAGTGGCACCGGGACAGGGACAAGAGAGACCCAGTACTTC CASGTGTGTRETQYF . TRBD1 TRBJ2-5 TRBV12-5
TGCGCCAGCAGCCGCTTAGCGGGTACGGGAACCGGGGAGCTGTTTTTT CASSRLAGTGTGELFF . TRBD2 TRBJ2-2 TRBV4-1
TGTGCCAGCAGCTTGAAGCGGGAGGTTAGGAATGAGCAGTTCTTC CASSLKREVRNEQFF . TRBD2 TRBJ2-1 TRBV5-4
TGTGCTAGTGGTTTTCAATACGAGCAGTACTTC CASGFQYEQYF . . TRBJ2-7 TRBV12-5
TGCGCCAGCAGCCCCGGGACATTAGTGAGGTACTTC CASSPGTLVRYF . . TRBJ2-7 TRBV4-1
TGTGCCAGCAGCCACCAGAGACAGGGGGTTTACGAGCAGTACTTC CASSHQRQGVYEQYF . TRBD1 TRBJ2-7 TRBV14
TGTGCCAGCAGTGCCCCCAGATCCTACGAGCAGTACTTC CASSAPRSYEQYF . . TRBJ2-7 TRBV28
TGTGCCAGCAGTTCGGGACAGATCTATGGCTACACCTTC CASSSGQIYGYTF . TRBD1 TRBJ1-2 TRBV27
TGCGCCAGCAGCTTCTCAGCGGGAGGATACGAGCAGTACTTC CASSFSAGGYEQYF . TRBD2 TRBJ2-7 TRBV5-1
TGTGCCAGCCGGGACAAGAACACCGGGGAGCTGTTTTTT CASRDKNTGELFF . . TRBJ2-2 TRBV11-3
TGTGCCAGCTTTTTCGGGACAGGGGTCGATCAGCCCCAGCATTTT CASFFGTGVDQPQHF . TRBD1 TRBJ1-5 TRBV6-1
TGTGCCAGCAGAGACCCGGGACTCTCCTACGAGCAGTACTTC CASRDPGLSYEQYF once . TRBJ2-7 TRBV2
TGCAGCGTGAGGGGGCACAAATCCCGAAATGAGCAGTTCTTC CSVRGHKSRNEQFF once TRBD1 TRBJ2-1 TRBV29-1
TGTGCCAGCAGTCCGAGGGACAGGGAAACCTACGAGCAGTACTTC CASSPRDRETYEQYF . TRBD1 TRBJ2-7 TRBV27
TGTGCCAGCAGTTTGGGAGGGGCGGAAGGGGCCAACGTCCTGACTTTC CASSLGGAEGANVLTF . TRBD2 TRBJ2-6 TRBV27
TGCGCCAGCAGCCCCAGACAGGGGATGAACACTGAAGCTTTCTTT CASSPRQGMNTEAFF . TRBD1 TRBJ1-1 TRBV5-1
TGTGCCAGTACCCCCCGGGGGTCGGGGTATGGCTACACCTTC CASTPRGSGYGYTF few . TRBJ1-2 TRBV19
TGTGCCAGTAGTATTGGGGCAGCCAATGGCTACACCTTC CASSIGAANGYTF few . TRBJ1-2 TRBV19
TGTGCCAGCTCATCCACGACAGGGAACCACGAGCAGTACTTC CASSSTTGNHEQYF . TRBD1 TRBJ2-7 TRBV18
TGTGCCAGCAGCGGGGGGGAGCAGTACTTC CASSGGEQYF few . TRBJ2-7 TRBV7-9
TGTGCCAGCAGCTCCCGGGGGATCACAAATACGCAGTATTTT CASSSRGITNTQYF . . TRBJ2-3 TRBV7-8
TGTGCCAGCAGTGTACGGGGGATGAACACTGAAGCTTTCTTT CASSVRGMNTEAFF . . TRBJ1-1 TRBV6-1
TGTGCCTGGAGTGTCGGACTAGCGGACACAGATACGCAGTATTTT CAWSVGLADTDTQYF . TRBD2 TRBJ2-3 TRBV30
TGTGCCAGCAGCTTGGAGGGGGCCACCTCTGGGGCCAACGTCCTGACTTTC CASSLEGATSGANVLTF . TRBD1 TRBJ2-6 TRBV5-4
TGCAGCGCATTTGACCCGGAGGGCCGCTACAATGAGCAGTTCTTC CSAFDPEGRYNEQFF . . TRBJ2-1 TRBV29-1
TGCGCCAGCAGCCTCCAAGGTCGAGCGGGAGTGGCCGGGGAGCTGTTTTTT CASSLQGRAGVAGELFF . TRBD2 TRBJ2-2 TRBV4-1
TGTGCCAGCTGGGCTCTAAGTCATGGCTACACCTTC CASWALSHGYTF . . TRBJ1-2 TRBV6-1
TGTGCCAGCAGCTTTCCCGGGTTGAACACTGAAGCTTTCTTT CASSFPGLNTEAFF . . TRBJ1-1 TRBV7-2
TGTGCCTTTGGCACGGGGCAGGGGGCATCTGAAGCTTTCTTT CAFGTGQGASEAFF . TRBD1 TRBJ1-1 TRBV30
TGTGCCAGCAGTGAATACGGTAATCAGCCCCAGCATTTT CASSEYGNQPQHF . . TRBJ1-5 TRBV25-1
TGTGCCAGCAGTGAATTCGGGACAGCTAGCAATCAGCCCCAGCATTTT CASSEFGTASNQPQHF . TRBD1 TRBJ1-5 TRBV25-1
TGTGCCAGCAGCTTCGACAGTTCTAGCACAGATACGCAGTATTTT CASSFDSSSTDTQYF . . TRBJ2-3 TRBV5-4